The 17 T cell receptor beta chains in this list originate from one sample, sequenced in a study of blood T cells in healthy people across ages. Sample-barcoded 5' priming and a J-beta primer mix drove a second PCR of roughly 6 to 12 cycles. TCRdb fed the 5' RACE reads into MiXCR, producing one record per CDR3 protein. The sample contains almost 550,000 distinct CDR3 sequences, 24% of which appear only once. The same sample was also used in a study of T cells of mothers and their children.

The material sequenced was blood. The source is a boy younger than 18 in good health.

This clonotype was recorded a few times. The V and J genes are TRBV6-5 and TRBJ1-1, with D possibly TRBD1 on 5 matching bases. Trimming left V 7 bases short and J 3 bases short, with 15 bases between. Germline CDR1 reads MNHEY; CDR2 reads SVGAGI. The CDR3 runs 14 residues. CDR3 DNA sequence: TGTGCCAGCAAGCGGGGACCTAGCTACACTGAAGCTTTCTTT. Translated: CASKRGPSYTEAFF.

This clonotype was seen a handful of times. The V and J genes are TRBV28 and TRBJ2-3, with a possible D match to TRBD2 (5 bases). CDR3 length: 14 amino acids. Germline V gene data show CDR1 as MDHEN and CDR2 as SYDVKM. The V end lost 0 bases, the J end lost 1 base, and 5 bases lay between the germline ends. The CDR3 bases are TGTGCCAGCAGTTTATGGGAGGGCACAGATACGCAGTATTTT. Amino acids: CASSLWEGTDTQYF.

The rearrangement uses TRBV27 and TRBJ1-6; TRBD1 agrees at 8 bases. CDR3 length equals 13 residues. Germline CDR1 reads MNHEY; CDR2 reads SMNVEV (reference sequence). V was pared by 5 bases and J by 6 bases, with 0 bases of the junction left unmatched. DNA for the CDR3: TGTGCCAGCAGTGGACAGGGTAATTCACCCCTCCACTTT. Its protein is CASSGQGNSPLHF.

This clonotype was counted at least ten times. V and J are TRBV6-1 and TRBJ2-3; 10 nucleotides agree with TRBD2. Germline V lookup: CDR1 MNHNS, CDR2 SASEGT. The CDR3 has 16 amino acids. J gave up 4 bases and V 7 bases, and 11 bases lay outside the gene matches. The CDR3 region is CASTMGASGGADTQYF. The CDR3 bases are TGTGCCAGCACCATGGGGGCTAGCGGGGGTGCAGATACGCAGTATTTT.

In its sample, this clonotype was seen a few times. J is TRBJ2-1 and V is TRBV19, with a possible D match to TRBD2 (5 bases). The CDR3 runs to 12 residues. In germline, CDR1 is LNHDA, CDR2 SQIVND (reference sequence). The ends were cut back, 5 bases at V and 7 bases at J, with 9 bases in the middle. CDR3 sequence (DNA): TGTGCCAGTAGTGCGGGTGTGAATGAGCAGTTCTTC. Its protein product is CASSAGVNEQFF.

This chain uses TRBV18 with TRBJ2-7; D gene uncertain. Germline assignment: CDR1 KGHSH and CDR2 LQKENI. This CDR3 has 13 residues. V was trimmed by 3 bases and J by 0 bases, leaving 6 bases between them. CDR3 sequence reads: CASSPYSSYEQYF. CDR3 in DNA: TGTGCCAGCTCACCCTACAGCTCCTACGAGCAGTACTTC.

J is TRBJ2-7 and V is TRBV29-1, with 8 bases fitting TRBD1. The germline gives CDR1 SQVTM, CDR2 ANQGSEA. The CDR3 extends over 13 amino acids. V shed 4 bases and J 3 bases; nucleotides not matched to a gene: 5. CDR3 nucleotide sequence: TGCAGCGTTGGGACAGGGAAGATCTACGAGCAGTACTTC. Amino acid sequence: CSVGTGKIYEQYF.

This clonotype was picked up a small number of times. The rearrangement joins TRBV3-1 to TRBJ1-2; D possibly corresponds to TRBD1 (6 bases). The CDR3 runs to 16 residues. V was pared by 0 bases and J by 2 bases, with 13 bases between. From germline, CDR1 is LGHDT and CDR2 YNNKEL (reference sequence). The CDR3 coding sequence is TGTGCCAGCAGCCAAGATGGGACACACTTCAACTATGGCTACACCTTC. It translates to CASSQDGTHFNYGYTF.

This chain connects TRBV12-2 to TRBJ2-3; the listed D gene, TRBD2, was not tested against the DNA. TRBV12-2 is annotated as a pseudogene. There are 19 residues in the CDR3. The CDR3 spells CASRLSQLAERTSTDTQYF. CDR3 DNA: TGTGCAAGTCGCTTATCACAACTAGCGGAGAGAACTAGCACAGATACGCAGTATTTT.

This clonotype was seen a few times. V is TRBV11-2 and J is TRBJ2-5; D is perhaps TRBD1 (5 bases). This CDR3 is 14 amino acids long. Germline V lookup: CDR1 SGHAT, CDR2 FQNNGV. The V and J ends lost 5 bases and 5 bases respectively, with 15 bases between them. This CDR3 reads CASSSGAARETQYF. The CDR3 nucleotides read TGTGCCAGCAGCAGTGGGGCCGCTCGGGAGACCCAGTACTTC.

The chain employs TRBV28 and TRBJ2-3; D is possibly TRBD1 or TRBD2 (5 bases each). CDR3 size: 13 residues. The germline V gene encodes CDR1 MDHEN and CDR2 SYDVKM. Trimming stripped 3 bases from V and 7 bases from J, with 11 bases between. In nucleotides, the CDR3 is TGTGCCAGCAGTTTTGAGGGACGGAATACGCAGTATTTT. It translates to CASSFEGRNTQYF.

The CDR3, as DNA: TGTGCCAGCAGCCCTACCGGGACAGGGCTCGAAGCTTTCTTT. Translation: CASSPTGTGLEAFF. The chain has TRBV7-2 and TRBJ1-1; TRBD1 matches 9 bases. Unmatched junction bases numbered 9, after V lost 5 bases and J lost 8 bases. The CDR3 has 14 residues. The V gene's germline CDR1 is SGHTA and CDR2 FQGNSA. The full variable domain, completed using reference TRBV7-2 and TRBJ1-1, is GAGVSQSPSNKVTEKGKDVELRCDPISGHTALYWYRQSLGQGLEFLIYFQGNSAPDKSGLPSDRFSAERTGGSVSTLTIQRTQQEDSAVYLCASSPTGTGLEAFFGQGTRLTVV.

This chain links TRBV7-9 with TRBJ2-5; 9 positions agree with TRBD1. CDR3 length: 15 residues. Germline trimming cut 4 bases from V and 5 bases from J; bases unmatched to any gene: 8. From germline, CDR1 is SEHNR and CDR2 FQNEAQ (reference sequence). CDR3 in DNA: TGTGCCAGCAGCTCCGGACAGGGGATCGAGGAGACCCAGTACTTC. Encoded protein: CASSSGQGIEETQYF.

This chain uses TRBV7-2 with TRBJ1-1; unclear D gene. Trimming stripped 8 bases from V and 0 bases from J, with 13 bases between. The CDR3 runs 14 residues. Germline V gene data show CDR1 as SGHTA and CDR2 as FQGNSA. The CDR3 sequence: CASRRRGMNTEAFF. DNA of the CDR3: TGTGCCAGCCGCCGCCGGGGAATGAACACTGAAGCTTTCTTT.

This clonotype appeared a few times. The chain joins TRBV12-3 or TRBV12-4 to TRBJ2-7, with D possibly TRBD1 on 6 matching bases. V was pared by 6 bases and J by 1 base, with 19 bases between. The CDR3 sequence is 16 residues long. Here the CDR3 DNA reads TGTGCCAGCAGCCGCCCGACAGGCCAAGTTTCCTACGAGCAGTACTTC. Protein sequence: CASSRPTGQVSYEQYF.

This clonotype was observed a few times. The V call is TRBV27, the J call TRBJ1-1, with a weak D call TRBD1 (5 bases). In germline, CDR1 is MNHEY, CDR2 SMNVEV (reference sequence). There are 15 residues in the CDR3. The V end was cut by 6 bases, the J end by 1 base, with 15 bases between. In DNA, the CDR3 is TGTGCCAGCAGCCTAACCTCAGGGCAGAACACTGAAGCTTTCTTT. Protein sequence: CASSLTSGQNTEAFF.

This clonotype appeared once. The chain links TRBV20-1 to TRBJ1-2; unclear D gene. V lost 8 bases to trimming and J lost 8 bases, with 15 bases between them. Germline V gene data show CDR1 as DFQATT and CDR2 as SNEGSKA (reference sequence). The CDR3 is 11 amino acids. CDR3: CSCRRYGGYTF. CDR3 sequence (DNA): TGCAGTTGTAGGCGGTATGGGGGCTACACCTTC.